This T cell receptor (beta chain) stems from a study of T cell repertoires in cytomegalovirus infection. Across the whole study: Carrying CMV and the relevant HLA type showed in public TCR beta signatures.

Germline loops: CDR1 MNHEY, CDR2 SVGAGI. V dropped 5 bases and J dropped 1 base, with 10 bases sitting between them. CDR3 length equals 14 residues. In its sample, this clonotype was seen a few times. Its antigen is unknown. Study-wide results and caveats: Clonotype analysis showed dominance of the ex vivo response by HLA-C-restricted CMV-specific TCR beta clonotypes. Totalled public TCR beta family frequency picked out people who carried CMV plus the relevant HLA.

TCRdb itself ran the reads through MiXCR, one entry per CDR3 protein. The sample consists of hundreds of thousands of distinct CDR3 sequences, 30% to 40% of them appearing once. The chain combines TRBV6-5 with TRBJ2-3; weak D call: TRBD1 (5 bases). This TCR derives from a human donor in good health (CMV status not recorded). Some clones in this sample may be carry-over from other donors' samples. Sequences were derived from cultured PBMCs, sampled from culture after CMV antigen stimulation. Here the CDR3 DNA reads TGTGCCAGCAGTCGACAGAGTCGCACAGATACGCAGTATTTT. Translated: CASSRQSRTDTQYF.